This is a list of T cell receptor beta chains from one sample in a study of T cell repertoires in cytomegalovirus infection. A single record per CDR3 protein comes from TCRdb applying MiXCR to the reads. This sample has hundreds of thousands of distinct CDR3 sequences; around 24% occur once, and the top ten carry approximately 8.2%. Sequences were obtained from CD8+ T cells from PBMCs. Source of these receptors: a human donor in good health (CMV status not recorded). Some clones in this sample may be carry-over from other donors' samples. CDR3s include the opening cysteine and the closing phenylalanine or tryptophan. The order of the fields is V gene, D gene, clone size, J gene, CDR3 protein, CDR3 DNA. A D gene is named only where the DNA matches it firmly. Clone size is stated in some rows and not others, as once, few, many or a class when expanded.

>TRBV6-5|TRBD2|few|TRBJ2-2
CASSYSGAGGELFF
TGTGCCAGCAGTTATAGCGGGGCGGGCGGGGAGCTGTTTTTT
>TRBV7-8|.|few|TRBJ2-2
CASSREVWTELTGELFF
TGTGCCAGCAGCCGAGAGGTGTGGACAGAACTCACCGGGGAGCTGTTTTTT
>TRBV7-8|.|many|TRBJ1-5
CASSAQGRYGNQPQHF
TGTGCCAGCAGCGCTCAGGGGCGATATGGCAATCAGCCCCAGCATTTT
>TRBV19|.|.|TRBJ2-5
CASYSGETQYF
TGTGCCAGTTACTCGGGAGAGACCCAGTACTTC
>TRBV28|.|few|TRBJ2-5
CASSFLINQETQYF
TGTGCCAGCAGTTTCCTGATCAACCAAGAGACCCAGTACTTC
>TRBV6-5|.|.|TRBJ2-2
CASSRILNTGELFF
TGTGCCAGCAGTAGGATTTTGAACACCGGGGAGCTGTTTTTT
>TRBV7-2|.|many|TRBJ1-4
CASSSGGRATSTNEKLFF
TGTGCCAGCAGCTCCGGGGGAAGGGCGACATCTACTAATGAAAAACTGTTTTTT
>TRBV10-3|.|.|TRBJ2-2
CAIDSGTPGALHHANTGELFF
TGTGCCATCGACTCCGGAACCCCAGGGGCGCTACACCATGCGAACACCGGGGAGCTGTTTTTT
>TRBV15|.|.|TRBJ2-3
CATSKTSTDTQYF
TGTGCCACCAGCAAGACTAGCACAGATACGCAGTATTTT
>TRBV28|.|few|TRBJ1-1
CASRETGPLEAFF
TGTGCCAGCAGAGAAACAGGTCCACTTGAAGCTTTCTTT
>TRBV7-3|TRBD2|many|TRBJ2-3
CASSNPGRGKNTDTQYF
TGTGCCAGCAGCAATCCAGGGAGGGGTAAAAACACAGATACGCAGTATTTT
>TRBV3-1|.|few|TRBJ2-2
CASSPYGGPGELFF
TGTGCCAGCAGCCCTTACGGGGGGCCCGGGGAGCTGTTTTTT
>TRBV6-8|.|few|TRBJ2-1
CASGPGWASRGDEQFF
TGTGCCAGCGGGCCTGGGTGGGCCAGCCGGGGCGATGAGCAGTTCTTC
>TRBV6-2/TRBV6-3|.|.|TRBJ1-6
CASSYYDTGFTAPLHF
TGTGCCAGCAGTTACTACGACACAGGGTTCACGGCACCCCTCCACTTT
>TRBV2|.|few|TRBJ2-1
CASRGSSSYNEQFF
TGTGCCAGCAGAGGGTCTAGCTCCTACAATGAGCAGTTCTTC
>TRBV20-1|TRBD1|few|TRBJ2-5
CSASPWTGTYQETQYF
TGCAGTGCTAGCCCCTGGACAGGAACGTACCAAGAGACCCAGTACTTC
>TRBV6-5|TRBD1|few|TRBJ1-1
CASRTGLVDTEAFF
TGTGCCAGTCGGACAGGGTTGGTAGACACTGAAGCTTTCTTT
>TRBV7-6|TRBD2|many|TRBJ2-3
CASTSAGEEDTQYF
TGTGCCAGCACCTCAGCGGGAGAGGAAGATACGCAGTATTTT
>TRBV4-1|.|.|TRBJ2-5
CASSLFRVGSQETQYF
TGCGCCAGCAGCCTATTCAGGGTTGGGAGCCAAGAGACCCAGTACTTC
>TRBV4-1|.|many|TRBJ1-5
CASSRTVDSNQPQHF
TGCGCCAGCAGCCGGACAGTCGATAGCAATCAGCCCCAGCATTTT
>TRBV7-9|.|.|TRBJ2-3
CVSSPMTDTQYF
TGTGTCAGCAGCCCCATGACAGATACGCAGTATTTT
>TRBV7-2|.|many|TRBJ1-5
CASGRQGGQPQHF
TGTGCCAGCGGTAGGCAGGGCGGACAGCCCCAGCATTTT
>TRBV7-9|.|.|TRBJ2-7
CASSRPRGTYEQYF
TGTGCCAGCAGCCGCCCCCGGGGTACCTACGAGCAGTACTTC
>TRBV29-1|TRBD2|.|TRBJ2-5
CSGSGGAFETQYF
TGCAGCGGCAGCGGGGGGGCCTTTGAGACCCAGTACTTC
>TRBV7-9|.|.|TRBJ1-3
CASSFGRDSGNTIYF
TGTGCCAGCAGCTTTGGACGAGACTCTGGAAACACCATATATTTT
>TRBV20-1|.|once|TRBJ1-5
CGAWARGNQPQHF
TGCGGTGCTTGGGCAAGAGGCAATCAGCCCCAGCATTTT
>TRBV4-1|.|.|TRBJ1-4
CASSQGDIEKLFF
TGCGCCAGCAGCCAAGGTGACATTGAAAAACTGTTTTTT
>TRBV4-3|TRBD2|.|TRBJ2-5
CASSQDGRGSQETQYF
TGCGCCAGCAGCCAAGATGGGCGGGGGTCCCAAGAGACCCAGTACTTC
>TRBV7-2|TRBD2|many|TRBJ2-3
CASSLRSGGLRTDTQYF
TGTGCCAGCAGCTTAAGGAGCGGGGGCCTTCGCACAGATACGCAGTATTTT
>TRBV12-3/TRBV12-4|.|many|TRBJ2-2
CASSEGGATGELFF
TGTGCCAGCAGTGAGGGCGGCGCCACCGGGGAGCTGTTTTTT
>TRBV28|.|many|TRBJ2-1
CASSLRSADHEQFF
TGTGCCAGCAGTTTACGGTCCGCAGACCATGAGCAGTTCTTC
>TRBV5-1|TRBD1|.|TRBJ2-7
CASSPEGASYEQYF
TGCGCCAGCAGCCCCGAGGGGGCCTCCTACGAGCAGTACTTC
>TRBV11-2|.|few|TRBJ1-5
CASSGDGDRGNQPQHF
TGTGCCAGCAGCGGGGACGGGGACCGGGGCAATCAGCCCCAGCATTTT
>TRBV27|.|.|TRBJ2-7
CASSVQGVGFYEQYF
TGTGCCAGCAGTGTACAGGGAGTTGGGTTCTACGAGCAGTACTTC
>TRBV7-2|.|many|TRBJ2-4
CASSPRGNAENIQYF
TGTGCCAGCAGTCCACGAGGCAACGCGGAGAACATTCAGTACTTC
>TRBV7-9|.|few|TRBJ2-3
CASSRVVDTQYF
TGTGCCAGCAGCCGAGTGGTAGATACGCAGTATTTT
>TRBV28|TRBD2|few|TRBJ2-3
CASSSRTSGGSTDTQYF
TGTGCCAGCAGTTCCCGGACTAGCGGGGGCAGCACAGATACGCAGTATTTT
>TRBV27|.|few|TRBJ2-7
CASSSGVSTSYEQYF
TGTGCCAGCAGTTCGGGGGTCTCCACCTCCTACGAGCAGTACTTC
>TRBV20-1|.|.|TRBJ2-1
CSASGQAGSWNEQFF
TGCAGTGCTAGCGGCCAGGCGGGGAGTTGGAATGAGCAGTTCTTC
>TRBV7-6|.|few|TRBJ1-6
CASSFAGVNSPLHF
TGTGCCAGCAGCTTCGCGGGAGTCAATTCACCCCTCCACTTT
>TRBV28|.|.|TRBJ1-5
CASSPRTLRQPQHF
TGTGCCAGCAGTCCGCGGACCCTGAGGCAGCCCCAGCATTTT
>TRBV20-1|TRBD1|.|TRBJ2-1
CSAKDRDREYNEQFF
TGCAGTGCCAAAGACCGGGACAGGGAGTACAATGAGCAGTTCTTC
>TRBV28|.|.|TRBJ2-5
CASSFKELQETQYF
TGTGCCAGCAGTTTTAAAGAACTCCAAGAGACCCAGTACTTC
>TRBV29-1|TRBD1|.|TRBJ1-1
CSVEDARQGAEAFF
TGCAGCGTTGAAGATGCGCGACAGGGCGCTGAAGCTTTCTTT
>TRBV7-9|.|few|TRBJ2-7
CASSDKQGDGSYEQYF
TGTGCCAGCAGCGACAAACAAGGGGACGGCTCCTACGAGCAGTACTTC